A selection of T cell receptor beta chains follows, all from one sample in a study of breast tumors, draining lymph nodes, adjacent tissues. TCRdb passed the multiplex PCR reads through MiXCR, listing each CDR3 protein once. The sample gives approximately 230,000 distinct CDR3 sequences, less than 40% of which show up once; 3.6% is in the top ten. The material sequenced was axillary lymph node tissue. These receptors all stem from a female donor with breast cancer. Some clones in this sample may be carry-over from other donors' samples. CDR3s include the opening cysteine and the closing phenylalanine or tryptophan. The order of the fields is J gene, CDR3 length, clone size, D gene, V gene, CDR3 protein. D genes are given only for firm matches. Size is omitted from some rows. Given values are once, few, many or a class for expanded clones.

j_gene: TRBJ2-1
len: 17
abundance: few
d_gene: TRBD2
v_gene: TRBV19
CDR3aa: CASSSTSGSWFGNEQFF

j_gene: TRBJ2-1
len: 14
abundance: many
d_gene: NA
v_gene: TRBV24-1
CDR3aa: CATSDPKDYNEQFF

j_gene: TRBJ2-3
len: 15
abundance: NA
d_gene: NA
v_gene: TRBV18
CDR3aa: CASSRTLGYTDTQYF

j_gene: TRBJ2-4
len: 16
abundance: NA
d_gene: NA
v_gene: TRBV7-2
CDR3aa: CASSFRGGQGKNIQYF

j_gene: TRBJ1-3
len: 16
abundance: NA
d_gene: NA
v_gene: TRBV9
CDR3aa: CASSPPPGRGGYTIYF

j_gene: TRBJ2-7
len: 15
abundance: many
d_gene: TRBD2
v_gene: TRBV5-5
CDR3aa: CASRGGLAALGEQYF

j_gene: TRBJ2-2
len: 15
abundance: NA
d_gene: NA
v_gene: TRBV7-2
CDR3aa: CASSQDGFNTGELFF

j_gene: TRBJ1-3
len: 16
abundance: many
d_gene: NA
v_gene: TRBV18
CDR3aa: CASSPVDSGLGNTIYF

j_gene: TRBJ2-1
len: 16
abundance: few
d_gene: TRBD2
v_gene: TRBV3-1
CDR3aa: CASSQYSGGAYNEQFF

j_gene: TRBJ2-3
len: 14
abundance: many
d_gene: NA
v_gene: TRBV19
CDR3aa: CASSKLASTDTQYF

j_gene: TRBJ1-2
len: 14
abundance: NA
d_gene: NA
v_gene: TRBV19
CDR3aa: CASSSASPMGGYTF

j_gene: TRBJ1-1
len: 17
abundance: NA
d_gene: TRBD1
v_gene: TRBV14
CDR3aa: CASSQDRIGTENTEAFF

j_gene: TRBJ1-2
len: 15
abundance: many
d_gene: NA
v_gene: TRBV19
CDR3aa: CASSIALGTNYGYTF

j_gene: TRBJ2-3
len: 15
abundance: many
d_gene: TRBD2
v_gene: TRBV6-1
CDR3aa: CASKKAGVITDTQYF

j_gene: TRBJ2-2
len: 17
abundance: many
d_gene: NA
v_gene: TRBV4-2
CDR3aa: CASSQVQTGHSGGELFF

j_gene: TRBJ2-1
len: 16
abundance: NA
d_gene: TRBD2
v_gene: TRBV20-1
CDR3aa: CSAVISGRINIGEQFF

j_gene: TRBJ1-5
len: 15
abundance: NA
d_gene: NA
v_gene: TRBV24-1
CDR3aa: CATSDRQGVQETQRF

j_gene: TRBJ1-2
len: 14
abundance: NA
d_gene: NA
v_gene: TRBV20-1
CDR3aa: CSARGGVGNYGYTF

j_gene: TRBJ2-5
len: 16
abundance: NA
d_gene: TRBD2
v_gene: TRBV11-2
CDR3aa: CASSLVSRGRGETQYF

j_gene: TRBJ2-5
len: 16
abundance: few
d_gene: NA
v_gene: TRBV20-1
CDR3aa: CSARDLGVTSTETQYF

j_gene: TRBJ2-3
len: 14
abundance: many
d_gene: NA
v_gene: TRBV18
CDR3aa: CASSPPIATDTQYF

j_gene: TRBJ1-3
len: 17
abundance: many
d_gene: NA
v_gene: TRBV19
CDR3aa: CASSIRAGATSGNTIYF

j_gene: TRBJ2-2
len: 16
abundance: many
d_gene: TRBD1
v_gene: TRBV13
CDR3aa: CASSFRTGGGTGELFF

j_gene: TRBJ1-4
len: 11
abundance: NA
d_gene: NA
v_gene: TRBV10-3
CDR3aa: CAARGNEKLFF

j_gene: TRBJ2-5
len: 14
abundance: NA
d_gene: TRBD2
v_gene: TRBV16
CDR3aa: CAGSGGLNKNTQYF

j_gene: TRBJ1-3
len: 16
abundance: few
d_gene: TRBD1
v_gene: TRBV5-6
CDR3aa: CASSQGQGYSGNTIYF

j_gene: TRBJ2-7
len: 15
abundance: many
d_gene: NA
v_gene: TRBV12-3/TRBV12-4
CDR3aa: CASSSGRVGSYEQYF

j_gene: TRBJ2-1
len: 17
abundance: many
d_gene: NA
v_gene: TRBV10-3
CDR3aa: CAISESVGSAHYNEQFF

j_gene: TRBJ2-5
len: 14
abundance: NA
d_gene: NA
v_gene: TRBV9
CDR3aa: CASSFRDSQDTQSF

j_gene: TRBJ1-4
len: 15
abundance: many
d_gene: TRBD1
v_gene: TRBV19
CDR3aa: CASSIPGTGEEKLFF

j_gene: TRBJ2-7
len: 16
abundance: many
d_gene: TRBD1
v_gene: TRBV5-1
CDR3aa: CASQSSGTGGGYEQYF

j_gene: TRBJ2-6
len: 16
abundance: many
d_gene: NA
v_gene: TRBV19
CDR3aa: CASSIGGGSGANVLTF

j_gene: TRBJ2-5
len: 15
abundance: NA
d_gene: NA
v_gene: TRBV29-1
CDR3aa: CSVEDDTGTRGTQYF

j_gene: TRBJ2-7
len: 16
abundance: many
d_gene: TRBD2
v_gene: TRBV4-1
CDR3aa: CASSLLGGIPTYEQYF

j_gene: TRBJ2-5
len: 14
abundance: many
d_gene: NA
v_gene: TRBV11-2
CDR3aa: CASSSLRGKETQYF

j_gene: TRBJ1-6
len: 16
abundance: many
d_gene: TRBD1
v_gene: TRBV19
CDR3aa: CASSIPRTGKDSPLHF

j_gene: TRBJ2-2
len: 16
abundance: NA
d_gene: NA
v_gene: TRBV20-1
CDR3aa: CSARDTWPKTTGELFF

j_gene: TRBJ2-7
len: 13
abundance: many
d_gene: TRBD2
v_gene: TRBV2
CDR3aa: CASGRGGPYEQYF

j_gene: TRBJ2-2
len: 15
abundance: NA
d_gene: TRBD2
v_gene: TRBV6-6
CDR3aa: CASSHGLADTGELFF

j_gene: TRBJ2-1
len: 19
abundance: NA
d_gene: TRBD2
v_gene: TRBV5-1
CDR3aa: CASSPSLAGGPSSYNEQFF

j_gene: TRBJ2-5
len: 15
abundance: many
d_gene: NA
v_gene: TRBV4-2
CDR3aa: CASSQDRGFLETQYF

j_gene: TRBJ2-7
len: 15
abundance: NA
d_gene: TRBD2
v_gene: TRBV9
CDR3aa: CASSVGGAGNYEPYF

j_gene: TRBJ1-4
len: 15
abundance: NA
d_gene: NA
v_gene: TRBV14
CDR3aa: CASSQDQRGNEKLFF

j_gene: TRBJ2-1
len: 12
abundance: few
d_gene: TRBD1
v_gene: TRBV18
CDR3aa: CASSPQTGEQFF

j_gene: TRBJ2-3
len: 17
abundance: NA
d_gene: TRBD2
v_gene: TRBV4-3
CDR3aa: CASSQGTSGGLTDTQYF